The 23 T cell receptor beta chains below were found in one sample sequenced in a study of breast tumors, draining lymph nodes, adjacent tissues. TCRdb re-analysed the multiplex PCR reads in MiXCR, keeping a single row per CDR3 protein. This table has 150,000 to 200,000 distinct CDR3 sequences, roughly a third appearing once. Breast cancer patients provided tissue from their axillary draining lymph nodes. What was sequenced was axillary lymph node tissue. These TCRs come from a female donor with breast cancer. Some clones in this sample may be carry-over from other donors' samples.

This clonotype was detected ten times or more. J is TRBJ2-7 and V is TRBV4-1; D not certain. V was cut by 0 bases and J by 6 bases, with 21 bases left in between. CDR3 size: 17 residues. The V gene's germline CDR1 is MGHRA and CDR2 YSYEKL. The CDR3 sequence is CASSQEYPGSNLGEQYF. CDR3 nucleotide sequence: TGCGCCAGCAGCCAAGAATACCCCGGCTCGAATCTCGGCGAGCAGTACTTC.

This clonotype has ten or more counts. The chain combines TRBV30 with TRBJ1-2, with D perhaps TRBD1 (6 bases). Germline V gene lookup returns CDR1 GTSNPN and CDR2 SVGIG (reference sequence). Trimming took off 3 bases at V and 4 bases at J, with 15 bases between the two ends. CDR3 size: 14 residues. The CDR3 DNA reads TGTGCCTGGAGAACAGCGGACAGAAGCTATGGCTACACCTTC. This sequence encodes CAWRTADRSYGYTF.

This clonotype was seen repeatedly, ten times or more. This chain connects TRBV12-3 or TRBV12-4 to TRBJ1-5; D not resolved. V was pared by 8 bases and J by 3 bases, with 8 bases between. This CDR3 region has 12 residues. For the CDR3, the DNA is TGTGCCAGCTCTTCTGTCAATCAGCCCCAGCATTTT. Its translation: CASSSVNQPQHF.

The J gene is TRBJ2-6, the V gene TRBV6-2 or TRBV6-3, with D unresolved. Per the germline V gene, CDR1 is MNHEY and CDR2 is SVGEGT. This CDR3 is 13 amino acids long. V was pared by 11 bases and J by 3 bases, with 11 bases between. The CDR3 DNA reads TGTGCCGGACGGCGGTTTGGGGCCAACGTCCTGACTTTC. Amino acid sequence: CAGRRFGANVLTF.

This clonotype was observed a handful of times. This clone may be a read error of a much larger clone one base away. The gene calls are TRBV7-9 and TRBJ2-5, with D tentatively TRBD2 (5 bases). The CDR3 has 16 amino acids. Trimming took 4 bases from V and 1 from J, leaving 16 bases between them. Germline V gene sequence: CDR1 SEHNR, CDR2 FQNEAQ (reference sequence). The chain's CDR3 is CASSSGLAAVQETQYF. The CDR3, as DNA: TGTGCCAGCAGCTCAGGACTGGCAGCGGTCCAAGAGACCCAGTACTTC.

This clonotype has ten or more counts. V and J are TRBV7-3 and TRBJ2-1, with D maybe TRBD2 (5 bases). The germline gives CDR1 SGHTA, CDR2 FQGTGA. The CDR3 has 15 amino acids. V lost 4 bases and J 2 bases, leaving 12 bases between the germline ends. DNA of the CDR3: TGTGCCAGCAGCTCGGACTCAGGCCCCTACAATGAGCAGTTCTTC. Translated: CASSSDSGPYNEQFF.

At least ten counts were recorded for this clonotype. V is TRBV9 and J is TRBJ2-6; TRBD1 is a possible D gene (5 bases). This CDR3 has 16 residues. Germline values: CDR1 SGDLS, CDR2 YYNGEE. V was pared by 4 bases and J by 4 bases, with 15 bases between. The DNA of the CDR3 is TGTGCCAGCAGCATCAACCCAGGGTCCGGGGCCAACGTCCTGACTTTC. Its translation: CASSINPGSGANVLTF.

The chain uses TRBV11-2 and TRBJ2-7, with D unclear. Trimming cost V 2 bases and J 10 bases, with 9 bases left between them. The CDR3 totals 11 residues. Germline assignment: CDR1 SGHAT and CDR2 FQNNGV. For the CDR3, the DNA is TGTGCCAGCAGCTTACTCGGCGCACAGTACTTC. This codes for CASSLLGAQYF.

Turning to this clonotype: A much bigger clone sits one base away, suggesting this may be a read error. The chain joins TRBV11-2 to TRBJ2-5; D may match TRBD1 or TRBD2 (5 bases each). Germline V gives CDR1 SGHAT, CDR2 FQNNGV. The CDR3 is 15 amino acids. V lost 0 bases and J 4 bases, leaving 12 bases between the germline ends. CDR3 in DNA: TGTGCCAGCAGCTTAGATCCCGGGGCCAGAGAGACCCAGTACTTC. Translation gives CASSLDPGARETQYF.

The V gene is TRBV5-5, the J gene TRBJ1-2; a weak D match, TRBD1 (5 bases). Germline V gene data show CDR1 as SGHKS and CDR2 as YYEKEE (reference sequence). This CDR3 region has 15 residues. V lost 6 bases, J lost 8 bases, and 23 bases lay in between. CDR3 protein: CASTNAGIGVAGYTF. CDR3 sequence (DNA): TGTGCCAGCACCAATGCCGGGATAGGGGTCGCCGGCTACACCTTC. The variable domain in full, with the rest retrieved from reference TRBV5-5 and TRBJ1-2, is DAGVTQSPTHLIKTRGQQVTLRCSPISGHKSVSWYQQVLGQGPQFIFQYYEKEERGRGNFPDRFSARQFPNYSSELNVNALLLGDSALYLCASTNAGIGVAGYTFGSGTRLTVV.

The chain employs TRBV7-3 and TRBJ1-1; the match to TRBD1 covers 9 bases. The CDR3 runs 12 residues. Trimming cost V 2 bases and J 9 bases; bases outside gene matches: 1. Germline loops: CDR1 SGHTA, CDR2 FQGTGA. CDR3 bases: TGTGCCAGCAGCTTAGACAGGGGGAAAGCTTTCTTT. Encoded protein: CASSLDRGKAFF.

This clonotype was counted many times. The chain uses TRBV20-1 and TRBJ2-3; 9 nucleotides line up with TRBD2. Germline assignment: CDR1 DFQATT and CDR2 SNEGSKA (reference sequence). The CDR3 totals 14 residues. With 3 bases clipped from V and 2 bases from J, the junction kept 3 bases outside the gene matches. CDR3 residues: CSASLAGVTDTQYF. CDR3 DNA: TGCAGTGCTAGTTTAGCGGGAGTCACAGATACGCAGTATTTT.

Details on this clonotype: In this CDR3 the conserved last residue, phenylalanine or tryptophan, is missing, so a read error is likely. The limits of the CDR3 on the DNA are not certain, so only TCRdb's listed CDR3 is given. The CDR3 is CASSPVPGNEQLL. V is TRBV7-2 and J is TRBJ2-1; the D call TRBD1 from the table was never checked on the DNA. Germline loops: CDR1 SGHTA, CDR2 FQGNSA. The CDR3 is made up of 13 amino acids, end residues included.

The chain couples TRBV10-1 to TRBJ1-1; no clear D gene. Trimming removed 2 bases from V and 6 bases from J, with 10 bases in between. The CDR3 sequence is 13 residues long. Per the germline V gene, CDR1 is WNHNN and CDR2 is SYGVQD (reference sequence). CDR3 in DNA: TGCGCCAGCAGTGAGCTGGGAGTTGCTGAAGCTTTCTTT. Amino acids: CASSELGVAEAFF.

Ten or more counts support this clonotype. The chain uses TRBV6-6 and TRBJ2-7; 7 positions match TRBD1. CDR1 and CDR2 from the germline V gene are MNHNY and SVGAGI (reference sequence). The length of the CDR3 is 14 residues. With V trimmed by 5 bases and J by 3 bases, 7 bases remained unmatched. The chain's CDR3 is CASSPRDSRYEQYF. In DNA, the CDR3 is TGTGCCAGCAGTCCCCGGGACAGCCGCTACGAGCAGTACTTC.

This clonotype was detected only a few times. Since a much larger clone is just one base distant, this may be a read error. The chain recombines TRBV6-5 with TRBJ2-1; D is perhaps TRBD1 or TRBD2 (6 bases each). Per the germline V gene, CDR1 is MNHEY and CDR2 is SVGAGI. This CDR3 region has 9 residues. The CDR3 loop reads CASLRGPIF. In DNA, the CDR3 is TGTGCCAGCCTACGGGGGCCGATCTTC.

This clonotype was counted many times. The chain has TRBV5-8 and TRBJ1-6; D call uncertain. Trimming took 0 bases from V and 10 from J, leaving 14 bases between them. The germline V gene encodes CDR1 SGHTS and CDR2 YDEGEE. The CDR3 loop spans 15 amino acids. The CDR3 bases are TGTGCCAGCAGCTTGGCCGCGGAAAGGCGCTCACCCCTCCACTTT. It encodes CASSLAAERRSPLHF.

The CDR3 DNA sequence: TGTGCCAGCAGTTTCTCGGGGGGCTGGGGCAAAAACATTCAGTACTTC. This codes for CASSFSGGWGKNIQYF. This chain links TRBV12-3 or TRBV12-4 with TRBJ2-4, with D possibly matching TRBD2 (7 bases). Trimming took off 3 bases at V and 3 bases at J, with 15 bases between the two ends. CDR3 size: 16 residues.

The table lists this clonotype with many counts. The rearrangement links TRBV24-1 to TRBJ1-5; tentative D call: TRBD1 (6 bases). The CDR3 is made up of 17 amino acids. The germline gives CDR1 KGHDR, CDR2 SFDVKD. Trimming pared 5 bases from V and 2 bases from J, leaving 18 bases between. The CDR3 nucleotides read TGTGCCACCAGTGCCATCAACAGGGAAAGGGGCAATCAGCCCCAGCATTTT. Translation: CATSAINRERGNQPQHF.

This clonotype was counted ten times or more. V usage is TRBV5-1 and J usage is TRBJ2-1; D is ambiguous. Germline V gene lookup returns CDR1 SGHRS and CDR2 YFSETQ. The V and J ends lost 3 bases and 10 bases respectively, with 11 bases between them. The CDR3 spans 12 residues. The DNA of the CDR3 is TGCGCCAGCAGCTCTGATGGACGAGAGCAGTTCTTC. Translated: CASSSDGREQFF.

The CDR3 protein is CASNGQGAYEQYF. CDR3 coding DNA: TGTGCCTCCAATGGACAGGGGGCTTACGAGCAGTACTTC. This chain uses TRBV19 with TRBJ2-7, with TRBD1 identical over 11 bases. The CDR3 is 13 amino acids. V trimming: 11 bases; J trimming: 4 bases; junction bases outside the gene matches: 7. Germline loops: CDR1 LNHDA, CDR2 SQIVND (reference sequence).

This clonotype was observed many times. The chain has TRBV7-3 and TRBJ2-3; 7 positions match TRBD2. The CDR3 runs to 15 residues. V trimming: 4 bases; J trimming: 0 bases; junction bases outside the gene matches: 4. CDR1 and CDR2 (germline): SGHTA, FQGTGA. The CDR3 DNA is TGTGCCAGCAGCTCAGCGGGGCGTAGCACAGATACGCAGTATTTT. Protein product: CASSSAGRSTDTQYF.

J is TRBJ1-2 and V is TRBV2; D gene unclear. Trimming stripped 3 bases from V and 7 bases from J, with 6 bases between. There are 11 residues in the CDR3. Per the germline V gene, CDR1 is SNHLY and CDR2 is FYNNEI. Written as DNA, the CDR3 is TGTGCCAGCAGTGAGGGTGTTGGCTACACCTTC. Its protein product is CASSEGVGYTF.